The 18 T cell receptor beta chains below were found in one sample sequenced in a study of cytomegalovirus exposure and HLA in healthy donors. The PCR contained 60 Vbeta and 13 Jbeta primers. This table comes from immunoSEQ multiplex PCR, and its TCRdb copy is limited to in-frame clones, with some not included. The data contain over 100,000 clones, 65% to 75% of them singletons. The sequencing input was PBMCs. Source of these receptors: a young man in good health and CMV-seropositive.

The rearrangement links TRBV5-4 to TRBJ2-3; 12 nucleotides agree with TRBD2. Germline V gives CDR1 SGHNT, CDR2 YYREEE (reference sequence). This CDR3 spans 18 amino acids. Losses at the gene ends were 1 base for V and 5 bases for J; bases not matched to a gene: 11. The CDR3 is CASSLLLLAGGGGDTQYF. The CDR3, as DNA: TGTGCCAGCAGCTTGCTCCTACTAGCGGGGGGCGGCGGAGATACGCAGTATTTT.

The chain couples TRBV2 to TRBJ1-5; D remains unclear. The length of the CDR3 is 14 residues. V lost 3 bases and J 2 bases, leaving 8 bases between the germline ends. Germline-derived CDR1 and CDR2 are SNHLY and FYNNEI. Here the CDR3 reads CASSEFEGNQPQHF. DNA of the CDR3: TGTGCCAGCAGTGAGTTCGAGGGCAATCAGCCCCAGCATTTT. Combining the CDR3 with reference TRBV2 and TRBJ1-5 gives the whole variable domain EPEVTQTPSHQVTQMGQEVILRCVPISNHLYFYWYRQILGQKVEFLVSFYNNEISEKSEIFDDQFSVERPDGSNFTLKIRSTKLEDSAMYFCASSEFEGNQPQHFGDGTRLSIL.

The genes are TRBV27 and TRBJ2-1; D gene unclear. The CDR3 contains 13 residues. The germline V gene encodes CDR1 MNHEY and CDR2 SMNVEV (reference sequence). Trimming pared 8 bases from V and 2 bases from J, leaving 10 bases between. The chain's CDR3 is CASHTGAYNEQFF. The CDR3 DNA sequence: TGTGCCAGCCATACGGGTGCCTACAATGAGCAGTTCTTC.

The CDR3 is CASSQDQWSTGESDTQYF. CDR3 coding DNA: TGTGCCAGCAGCCAAGATCAGTGGTCGACAGGGGAGTCAGATACGCAGTATTTT. The rearrangement uses TRBV4-2 and TRBJ2-3, with 8 bases identical to TRBD1. Germline V gene sequence: CDR1 LGHNA, CDR2 YNFKEQ. V lost 0 bases to trimming and J lost 4 bases; unmatched junction nucleotides: 12. This CDR3 contains 18 residues.

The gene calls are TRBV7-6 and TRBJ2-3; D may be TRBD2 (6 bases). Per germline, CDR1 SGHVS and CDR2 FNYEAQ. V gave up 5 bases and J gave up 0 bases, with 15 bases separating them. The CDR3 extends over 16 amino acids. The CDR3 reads CASSRRASDSTDTQYF. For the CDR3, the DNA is TGTGCCAGCAGCCGCCGGGCTAGCGACAGCACAGATACGCAGTATTTT.

The CDR3 protein is CASGRGLGLMNTEAFF. CDR3 nucleotide sequence: TGTGCCAGTGGAAGGGGGCTCGGCCTTATGAACACTGAAGCTTTCTTT. The rearrangement joins TRBV19 to TRBJ1-1, with 7 nucleotides matching TRBD1. Per the germline V gene, CDR1 is LNHDA and CDR2 is SQIVND (reference sequence). The CDR3 length is 16 residues. Losses at the gene ends were 8 bases for V and 0 bases for J; bases not matched to a gene: 12.

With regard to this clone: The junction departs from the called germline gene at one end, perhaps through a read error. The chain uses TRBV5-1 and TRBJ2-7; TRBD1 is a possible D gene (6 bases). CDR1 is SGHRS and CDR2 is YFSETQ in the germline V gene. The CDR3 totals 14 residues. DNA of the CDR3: TGTGCCAGCAGCTTCCCACGACAGGACTACGAGCAGTACTTC. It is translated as CASSFPRQDYEQYF.

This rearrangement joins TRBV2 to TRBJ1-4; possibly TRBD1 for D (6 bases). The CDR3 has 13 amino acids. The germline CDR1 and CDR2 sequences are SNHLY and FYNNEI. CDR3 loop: CAARGHPGEKLFF. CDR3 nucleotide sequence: TGTGCGGCCCGGGGACACCCCGGTGAAAAACTGTTTTTT.

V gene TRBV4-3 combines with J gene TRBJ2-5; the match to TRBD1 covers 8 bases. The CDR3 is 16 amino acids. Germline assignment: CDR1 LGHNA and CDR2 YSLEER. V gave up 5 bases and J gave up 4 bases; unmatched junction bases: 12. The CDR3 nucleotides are TGCGCCAGCAGCATTACTCTCGGACAGGGTGGAGAGACCCAGTACTTC. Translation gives CASSITLGQGGETQYF.

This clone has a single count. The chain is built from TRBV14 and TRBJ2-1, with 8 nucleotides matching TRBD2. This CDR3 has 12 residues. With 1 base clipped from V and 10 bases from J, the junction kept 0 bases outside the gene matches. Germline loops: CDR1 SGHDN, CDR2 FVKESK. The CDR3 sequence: CASSQAGGEQFF. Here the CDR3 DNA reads TGTGCCAGCAGCCAAGCGGGAGGGGAGCAGTTCTTC.

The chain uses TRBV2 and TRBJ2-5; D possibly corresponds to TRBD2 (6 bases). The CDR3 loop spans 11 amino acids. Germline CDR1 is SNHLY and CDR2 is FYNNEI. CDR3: CASGGYETQYF. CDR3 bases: TGTGCGAGTGGGGGGTACGAGACCCAGTACTTC.

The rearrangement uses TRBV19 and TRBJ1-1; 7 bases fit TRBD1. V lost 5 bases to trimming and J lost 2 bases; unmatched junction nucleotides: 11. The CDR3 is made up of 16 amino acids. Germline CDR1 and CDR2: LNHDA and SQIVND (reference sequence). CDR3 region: CASSVNPGTANTEAFF. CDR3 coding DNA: TGTGCCAGTAGTGTGAACCCAGGGACAGCAAACACTGAAGCTTTCTTT.

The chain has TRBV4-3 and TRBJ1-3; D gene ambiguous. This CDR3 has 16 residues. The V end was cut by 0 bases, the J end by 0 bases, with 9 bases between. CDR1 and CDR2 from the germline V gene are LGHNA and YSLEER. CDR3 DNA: TGCGCCAGCAGCCAAGATTTTCAGATCTCTGGAAACACCATATATTTT. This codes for CASSQDFQISGNTIYF.

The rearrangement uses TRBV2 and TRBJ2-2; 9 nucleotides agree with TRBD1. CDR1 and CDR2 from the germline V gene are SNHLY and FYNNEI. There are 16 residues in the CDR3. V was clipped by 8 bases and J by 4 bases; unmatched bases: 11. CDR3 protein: CASAAGQGITTGELFF. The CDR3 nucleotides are TGTGCCAGCGCCGCGGGACAGGGAATCACCACCGGGGAGCTGTTTTTT.

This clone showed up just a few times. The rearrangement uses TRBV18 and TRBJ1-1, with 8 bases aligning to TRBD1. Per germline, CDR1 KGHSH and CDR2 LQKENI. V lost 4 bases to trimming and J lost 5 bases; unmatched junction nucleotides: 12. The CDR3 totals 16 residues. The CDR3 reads CASSRDQGAGKTEAFF. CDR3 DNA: TGTGCCAGCTCACGTGACCAGGGGGCAGGAAAGACTGAAGCTTTCTTT.

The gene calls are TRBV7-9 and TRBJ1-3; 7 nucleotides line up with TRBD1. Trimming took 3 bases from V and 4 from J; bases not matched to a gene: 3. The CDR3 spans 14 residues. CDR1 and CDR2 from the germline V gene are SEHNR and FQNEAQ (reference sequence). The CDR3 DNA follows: TGTGCCAGCAGCTTCGACAGGGCCGGAAACACCATATATTTT. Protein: CASSFDRAGNTIYF.

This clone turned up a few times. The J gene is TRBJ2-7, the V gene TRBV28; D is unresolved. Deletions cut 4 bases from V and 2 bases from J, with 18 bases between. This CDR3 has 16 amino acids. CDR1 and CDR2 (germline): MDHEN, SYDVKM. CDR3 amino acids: CASSYMSFPFTYEQYF. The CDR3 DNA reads TGTGCCAGCAGTTATATGTCGTTTCCTTTTACCTACGAGCAGTACTTC. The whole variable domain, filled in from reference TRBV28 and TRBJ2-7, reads DVKVTQSSRYLVKRTGEKVFLECVQDMDHENMFWYRQDPGLGLRLIYFSYDVKMKEKGDIPEGYSVSREKKERFSLILESASTNQTSMYLCASSYMSFPFTYEQYFGPGTRLTVT.

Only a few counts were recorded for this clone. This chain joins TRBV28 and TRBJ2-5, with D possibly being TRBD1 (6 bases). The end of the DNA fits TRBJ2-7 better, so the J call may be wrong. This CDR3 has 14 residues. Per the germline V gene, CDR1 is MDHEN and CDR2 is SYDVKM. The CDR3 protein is CASSLYRGSYEQYF. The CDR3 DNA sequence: TGTGCCAGCAGTTTATATAGGGGGTCCTACGAGCAGTACTTC.